The entry below gives a single TCR beta chain sequence along with its context. Antigen: not known. An even split of each subset's genomic DNA across several immunoSEQ plates was performed. Original processing methods: Filtering differed, since immunoSEQ gave only junction sequences and no quality scores. The protocol was immunoSEQ multiplex PCR, while the TCRdb copy is restricted to in-frame clones and leaves out a portion. The V and J calls and clone size are taken from that table; D and trimming were inferred from the DNA. The data show roughly 1,600,000 clones, with approximately 98.5% seen just once and over 0.3% held by the top ten. This CDR3 is built from 15 residues. CDR1 MNHEY and CDR2 SMNVEV come from the germline V gene (reference sequence). The germline V and J ends were trimmed by 2 bases and 3 bases, with 12 bases remaining between them. The data derive from a study of shared clonotypes between healthy human individuals. Overall study results and limits: The four-donor shared clonotypes exceeded non-shared clonotypes in generation probability, with non-shared ones scoring lower.

This clonotype was obtained from a man in his thirties or forties in good health. Sequenced sample: naive CD4+ T cells sorted from blood. Subset noted: CD45RA+ positively selected. V and J are TRBV27 and TRBJ2-3, with D possibly TRBD2 on 6 matching bases. CDR3 DNA: TGTGCCAGCAGTTTAATCGGGAGTATGACAGATACGCAGTATTTT. Protein sequence: CASSLIGSMTDTQYF.